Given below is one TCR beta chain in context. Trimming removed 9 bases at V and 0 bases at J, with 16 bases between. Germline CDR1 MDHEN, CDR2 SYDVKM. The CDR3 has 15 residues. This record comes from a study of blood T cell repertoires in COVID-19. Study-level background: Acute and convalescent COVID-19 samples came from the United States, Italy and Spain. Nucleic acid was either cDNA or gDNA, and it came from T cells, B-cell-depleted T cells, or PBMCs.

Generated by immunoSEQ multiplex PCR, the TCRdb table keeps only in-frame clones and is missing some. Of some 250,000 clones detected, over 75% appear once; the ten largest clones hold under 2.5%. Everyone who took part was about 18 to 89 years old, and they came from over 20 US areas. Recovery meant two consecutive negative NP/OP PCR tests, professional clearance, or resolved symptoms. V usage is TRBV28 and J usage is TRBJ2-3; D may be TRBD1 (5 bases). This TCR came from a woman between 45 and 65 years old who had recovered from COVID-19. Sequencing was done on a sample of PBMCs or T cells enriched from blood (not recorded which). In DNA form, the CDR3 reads TGTGCCAGACGCCCCACAAGGGGAAGCACAGATACGCAGTATTTT. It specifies CARRPTRGSTDTQYF.